What follows describes a single T cell receptor beta chain. The antigen is unknown. As controls, healthy donors matched for age and sex were used. Isolation of CD8+ and CD4+ T cells was performed negatively, whereas enrichment of TEMRA cells was done by FACS. It was with random hexamers that 0.5 to 1 ug RNA was reverse transcribed. Amplification of TCR beta CDR3 across 54 Vbeta and 13 Jbeta was performed with immunoSEQ multiplex PCR. TCRdb fed the immunoSEQ multiplex PCR reads into MiXCR, producing one record per CDR3 protein. The repertoire includes around 190,000 distinct CDR3 sequences, 85% to 95% of them detected once, and 0.08% to 0.11% sits in the top ten. This record comes from a study of CD8 T cells in Susac syndrome. Notes on the study in general: TCR sequencing and HLA analysis covered a relatively small number of individuals.

Germline lookup yields CDR1 SGDLS and CDR2 YYNGEE. Deletions cut 4 bases from V and 4 bases from J, with 14 bases between. This CDR3 region has 14 residues. Sequenced: CD4+ T cells from PBMCs. The sequence derives from a human donor in good health. This chain connects TRBV9 to TRBJ1-2; D gene unclear. The CDR3 DNA reads TGTGCCAGCAGCCCCCAGAACAGAGCCTATGGCTACACCTTC. This codes for CASSPQNRAYGYTF.